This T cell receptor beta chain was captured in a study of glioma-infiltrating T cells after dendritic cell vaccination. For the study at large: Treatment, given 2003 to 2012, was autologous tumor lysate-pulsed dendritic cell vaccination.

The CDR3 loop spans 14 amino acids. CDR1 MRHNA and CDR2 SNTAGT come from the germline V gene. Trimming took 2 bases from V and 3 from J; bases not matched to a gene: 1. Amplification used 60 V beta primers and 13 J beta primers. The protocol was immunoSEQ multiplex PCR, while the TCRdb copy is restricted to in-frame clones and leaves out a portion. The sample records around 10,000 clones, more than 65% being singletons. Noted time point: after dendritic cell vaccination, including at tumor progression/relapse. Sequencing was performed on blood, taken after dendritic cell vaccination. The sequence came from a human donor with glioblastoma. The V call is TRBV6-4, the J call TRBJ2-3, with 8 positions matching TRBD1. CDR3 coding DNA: TGTGCCAGCAGTGACGGGACAGGAACAGATACGCAGTATTTT. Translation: CASSDGTGTDTQYF.